A single sample is the source of the 23 T cell receptor beta chains below, sequenced in a study of cytomegalovirus exposure and HLA in healthy donors. Both 60 Vbeta primers and 13 Jbeta primers went into the PCR. The repertoire was sequenced with immunoSEQ multiplex PCR; TCRdb's copy has only in-frame clones and lacks some. The data hold approximately 130,000 clones, with roughly four fifths observed a single time. Sequenced: PBMCs. The source of these receptors is a woman aged 45-65 years in good health and CMV-seropositive.

This chain joins TRBV2 and TRBJ2-1; no definite D call. Germline-derived CDR1 and CDR2 are SNHLY and FYNNEI. The V gene lost 4 bases and the J gene lost 8 bases, with 12 bases spanning the gap. This CDR3 spans 13 amino acids. CDR3 DNA: TGTGCCAGCAGTGTAACTCTCAGCGATGAGCAGTTCTTC. Amino acids: CASSVTLSDEQFF.

This clone was counted a single time. The chain is built from TRBV5-1 and TRBJ1-1, with D possibly being TRBD1 (5 bases). The CDR3 is made up of 16 amino acids. Germline lookup yields CDR1 SGHRS and CDR2 YFSETQ. V lost 0 bases to trimming and J lost 7 bases, with 19 bases between them. The DNA for the CDR3 is TGCGCCAGCAGCTTGGTCCCATGGGGCAGTACTTTTGAAGCTTTCTTT. Its translation is CASSLVPWGSTFEAFF.

On this clone itself: One junction end disagrees with the germline gene, perhaps due to a read error. V usage is TRBV7-7 and J usage is TRBJ2-5, with 7 nucleotides matching TRBD2. Germline V gene lookup returns CDR1 SSHAT and CDR2 FNYEAQ (reference sequence). CDR3 length equals 15 residues. The CDR3 coding sequence is TGTGCTAGCAGCTTAGCGGGCAGGGCTGGTGAGACCCAGTACTTC. Its translation: CASSLAGRAGETQYF.

The chain joins TRBV2 to TRBJ2-7; TRBD1 matches at 7 bases. The CDR3 totals 13 residues. J lost 6 bases, V lost 7 bases, and 9 bases had no gene match. Germline V gene sequence: CDR1 SNHLY, CDR2 FYNNEI. As DNA, the CDR3 is TGTGCCAGCACCCTGACAGGGTATAGCGAGCAGTACTTC. Protein product: CASTLTGYSEQYF.

The rearrangement joins TRBV5-1 to TRBJ2-1, with 14 bases fitting TRBD2. This CDR3 spans 19 amino acids. Trimming removed 3 bases from V and 0 bases from J; junction bases left unmatched: 8. Per germline, CDR1 SGHRS and CDR2 YFSETQ. CDR3 in DNA: TGCGCCAGCAGCTATGGGACTAGCGGGGGCAGGAGCTCCTACAATGAGCAGTTCTTC. This encodes CASSYGTSGGRSSYNEQFF.

This clone was seen only a few times. This chain connects TRBV2 to TRBJ2-6, with 7 bases that match TRBD2. Germline trimming cut 3 bases from V and 0 bases from J; bases unmatched to any gene: 2. This CDR3 spans 16 amino acids. The V gene's germline CDR1 is SNHLY and CDR2 FYNNEI. This CDR3 is CASSDGRLSGANVLTF. CDR3 DNA sequence: TGTGCCAGCAGTGACGGGAGGCTCTCTGGGGCCAACGTCCTGACTTTC.

This chain links TRBV14 with TRBJ2-1; 7 bases fit TRBD2. Germline trimming cut 0 bases from V and 8 bases from J; bases unmatched to any gene: 10. This CDR3 comprises 16 residues. Germline V gene lookup returns CDR1 SGHDN and CDR2 FVKESK. The CDR3 protein is CASSQEGGREVDEQFF. The CDR3 coding sequence is TGTGCCAGCAGCCAAGAGGGAGGGAGGGAAGTCGATGAGCAGTTCTTC.

The chain is built from TRBV9 and TRBJ1-2; 8 nucleotides match TRBD1. Germline V gives CDR1 SGDLS, CDR2 YYNGEE. V dropped 6 bases and J dropped 4; count of bases not matched to a gene: 5. The CDR3 is 13 amino acids. The DNA for the CDR3 is TGTGCCAGCAACTCAGGGGGCGTCTATGGCTACACCTTC. It specifies CASNSGGVYGYTF.

The chain combines TRBV14 with TRBJ1-1; D perhaps matches TRBD1 (6 bases). The CDR3 extends over 12 amino acids. The germline V gene encodes CDR1 SGHDN and CDR2 FVKESK. The germline V and J ends were trimmed by 4 bases and 14 bases, with 17 bases remaining between them. In DNA, the CDR3 is TGTGCCAGCAGCCCCCCAGGGGCCGTATTATTCTTT. Amino acid sequence: CASSPPGAVLFF.

The count of this clone is one. CDR3 coding DNA: TGTGCCTGGAGCCTCCAACTAGCGGCTAGCACAGATACGCAGTATTTT. It encodes CAWSLQLAASTDTQYF. The chain recombines TRBV30 with TRBJ2-3; 8 bases match TRBD2. CDR3 length equals 16 residues. V was pared by 3 bases and J by 0 bases, with 8 bases of the junction left unmatched. Looked up from germline, CDR1 is GTSNPN and CDR2 is SVGIG (reference sequence). Drawing the rest from reference TRBV30 and TRBJ2-3, the complete variable domain is SQTIHQWPATLVQPVGSPLSLECTVEGTSNPNLYWYRQAAGRGLQLLFYSVGIGQISSEVPQNLSASRPQDRQFILSSKKLLLSDSGFYLCAWSLQLAASTDTQYFGPGTRLTVL.

The chain couples TRBV18 to TRBJ1-2; D possibly corresponds to TRBD1 (6 bases). In germline, CDR1 is KGHSH, CDR2 LQKENI. V shed 1 base and J shed 5 bases, with 14 bases lying between them. The CDR3 runs 15 residues. The DNA of the CDR3 is TGTGCCAGCTCACCACAGCAGGGGCGGGCTTATGGCTACACCTTC. The encoded protein is CASSPQQGRAYGYTF.

This clone was recorded only once. V and J are TRBV2 and TRBJ2-1; 10 bases are shared with TRBD2. From germline, CDR1 is SNHLY and CDR2 FYNNEI. The CDR3 consists of 14 residues. V was clipped by 11 bases and J by 2 bases; unmatched bases: 6. The CDR3 region is CAGRTSGTYNEQFF. CDR3 DNA sequence: TGTGCCGGAAGGACTAGCGGAACCTACAATGAGCAGTTCTTC. Together with reference TRBV2 and TRBJ2-1, the CDR3 gives the full variable domain: EPEVTQTPSHQVTQMGQEVILRCVPISNHLYFYWYRQILGQKVEFLVSFYNNEISEKSEIFDDQFSVERPDGSNFTLKIRSTKLEDSAMYFCAGRTSGTYNEQFFGPGTRLTVL.

In this sample, this clone turned up a few times. This chain joins TRBV7-3 and TRBJ1-4; no clear D gene. This CDR3 region has 16 residues. The V gene's germline CDR1 is SGHTA and CDR2 FQGTGA. V was trimmed by 0 bases and J by 2 bases, leaving 10 bases between them. The DNA of the CDR3 is TGTGCCAGCAGCTTAACGGCGGGGAGGACTAATGAAAAACTGTTTTTT. Residues: CASSLTAGRTNEKLFF.

The chain carries TRBV28 and TRBJ2-1; the match to TRBD1 covers 11 bases. CDR3 length: 15 residues. Germline V gene sequence: CDR1 MDHEN, CDR2 SYDVKM. Trimming at V came to 4 bases and at J to 9 bases, leaving 8 bases not matched to a gene. The CDR3 region is CASSSGGTGGGEQFF. The CDR3 coding sequence is TGTGCCAGCAGTTCCGGAGGGACAGGGGGAGGTGAGCAGTTCTTC. Using reference TRBV28 and TRBJ2-1 for the parts outside the CDR3, the full variable domain is DVKVTQSSRYLVKRTGEKVFLECVQDMDHENMFWYRQDPGLGLRLIYFSYDVKMKEKGDIPEGYSVSREKKERFSLILESASTNQTSMYLCASSSGGTGGGEQFFGPGTRLTVL.

The rearrangement links TRBV5-4 to TRBJ1-1; TRBD1 agrees at 9 bases. The J segment lost 0 bases and the V segment lost 4 bases, leaving 10 bases of the junction unmatched. Germline V gene data show CDR1 as SGHNT and CDR2 as YYREEE (reference sequence). This CDR3 contains 17 residues. The CDR3 sequence: CASSPEPRTGVNTEAFF. CDR3 DNA: TGTGCCAGCAGCCCAGAACCGCGGACAGGGGTGAACACTGAAGCTTTCTTT.

The V gene is TRBV21-1, the J gene TRBJ1-6; the table gives TRBD1 as D, unverified against the DNA. TRBV21-1 has pseudogene status. The CDR3 loop spans 16 amino acids. The CDR3 DNA reads as TGTGCCAGCAGCTCGATTAAGGACAGCTATAATTCACCCCTCCACTTT. This codes for CASSSIKDSYNSPLHF.

V is TRBV5-4 and J is TRBJ2-1, with 10 bases fitting TRBD1. The CDR3 has 15 residues. The junction had 3 bases not matched to a gene; V was cut back by 4 bases and J by 2 bases. Germline V gene sequence: CDR1 SGHNT, CDR2 YYREEE (reference sequence). This CDR3 reads CASSQGQGTYNEQFF. CDR3 coding DNA: TGTGCCAGCAGCCAGGGACAGGGGACCTACAATGAGCAGTTCTTC.

This chain uses TRBV19 with TRBJ2-7, with D possibly TRBD2 on 7 matching bases. Germline CDR1 LNHDA, CDR2 SQIVND (reference sequence). V was shortened by 3 bases and J by 4 bases, with 10 bases between the two germline ends. The CDR3 has 13 residues. The CDR3 loop reads CASSIGGLYEQYF. The CDR3 DNA follows: TGTGCCAGTAGTATCGGGGGGCTGTACGAGCAGTACTTC. The full variable domain, rest sourced from reference TRBV19 and TRBJ2-7, is DGGITQSPKYLFRKEGQNVTLSCEQNLNHDAMYWYRQDPGQGLRLIYYSQIVNDFQKGDIAEGYSVSREKKESFPLTVTSAQKNPTAFYLCASSIGGLYEQYFGPGTRLTVT.

The V and J genes are TRBV28 and TRBJ2-1; the D gene is possibly TRBD1 (5 bases). From germline, CDR1 is MDHEN and CDR2 SYDVKM. The CDR3 runs to 13 residues. Trimming stripped 1 base from V and 7 bases from J, with 8 bases between. This CDR3 is CASSLSRANEQFF. Here the CDR3 DNA reads TGTGCCAGCAGTTTATCCAGGGCTAATGAGCAGTTCTTC. The full variable domain, completed using reference TRBV28 and TRBJ2-1, is DVKVTQSSRYLVKRTGEKVFLECVQDMDHENMFWYRQDPGLGLRLIYFSYDVKMKEKGDIPEGYSVSREKKERFSLILESASTNQTSMYLCASSLSRANEQFFGPGTRLTVL.

This clone was detected only once. The chain has TRBV5-1 and TRBJ1-4; the D gene is possibly TRBD1 (5 bases). This CDR3 comprises 15 residues. The germline gives CDR1 SGHRS, CDR2 YFSETQ. V lost 1 base and J lost 5, with 12 bases in between. This chain's CDR3 is CASSLSFGGNEKLFF. The DNA for the CDR3 is TGCGCCAGCAGCTTGAGCTTTGGGGGGAATGAAAAACTGTTTTTT.

The V gene is TRBV18, the J gene TRBJ2-7; D unclear. The CDR3 length is 13 residues. Germline V gene sequence: CDR1 KGHSH, CDR2 LQKENI. V gave up 0 bases and J gave up 0 bases, with 3 bases separating them. CDR3 DNA: TGTGCCAGCTCACCACCAGCCTCCTACGAGCAGTACTTC. Protein: CASSPPASYEQYF.

The rearrangement joins TRBV7-2 to TRBJ2-3, with 8 bases matching TRBD2. The length of the CDR3 is 15 residues. Trimming removed 5 bases from V and 4 bases from J; junction bases left unmatched: 8. The V gene's germline CDR1 is SGHTA and CDR2 FQGNSA. For the CDR3, the DNA is TGTGCCAGCAGCCGGACGGGGGGGCACGCAGATACGCAGTATTTT. Its translation: CASSRTGGHADTQYF.

The V call is TRBV5-1, the J call TRBJ2-5; 8 nucleotides line up with TRBD2. This CDR3 is built from 13 residues. J was trimmed by 4 bases and V by 4 bases; bases with no gene match: 3. In germline, CDR1 is SGHRS, CDR2 YFSETQ. The CDR3 reads CASSPGLVETQYF. For the CDR3, the DNA is TGCGCCAGCAGCCCGGGACTAGTAGAGACCCAGTACTTC.